The 22 T cell receptor beta chains below come from one sample, sequenced in a study of shared clonotypes between healthy human individuals. Only in-frame clones appear in the TCRdb table, and some are missing; sequencing was by immunoSEQ multiplex PCR. Of 2 million to 2.5 million clones in the sample, 93% were seen once. What was sequenced was naive CD4+ T cells from PBMCs. Subset described: CD45RA+ positively selected. The receptors here all came from a man younger than 30 in good health. Some clones in this sample may be carry-over from other donors' samples.

The rearrangement links TRBV9 to TRBJ2-3; TRBD2 matches at 9 bases. The CDR3 consists of 16 residues. CDR1 is SGDLS and CDR2 is YYNGEE in the germline V gene. The ends lost 4 bases at V and 4 bases at J; junction bases unmatched: 10. CDR3 amino acids: CASSPGLAGLSDTQYF. The CDR3, as DNA: TGTGCCAGCAGCCCTGGTCTAGCGGGGCTATCAGATACGCAGTATTTT.

A single count supports this clone. The chain employs TRBV21-1 and TRBJ1-5; TRBD1, as called in the table, went unchecked against the DNA. TRBV21-1 is listed as a pseudogene. This CDR3 is built from 13 residues. The CDR3 here is CASSKDRGQPQHF. DNA of the CDR3: TGTGCCAGCAGCAAAGACAGGGGGCAGCCCCAGCATTTT.

This chain uses TRBV11-2 with TRBJ2-1; either TRBD1 or TRBD2 may supply D (5 bases each). V lost 5 bases, J lost 7 bases, and 15 bases lay in between. The V gene's germline CDR1 is SGHAT and CDR2 FQNNGV. The CDR3 runs to 14 residues. In DNA, the CDR3 is TGTGCCAGCAGCCTCCGGGACCGAAGGAATGAGCAGTTCTTC. Its translation: CASSLRDRRNEQFF.

This clone was counted only a few times. Other DNA sequences in this specimen translate into the identical CDR3. The chain combines TRBV5-1 with TRBJ2-1, with TRBD2 matching over 11 bases. Germline V lookup: CDR1 SGHRS, CDR2 YFSETQ. The V gene end was trimmed by 1 base and the J gene end by 6 bases; junction bases not matched to a gene: 0. The CDR3 runs to 14 residues. CDR3 amino acids: CASSLLAGGNEQFF. In DNA, the CDR3 is TGCGCCAGCAGCTTGCTAGCGGGAGGCAATGAGCAGTTCTTC.

The CDR3 loop reads CASTAAGDTYQPQHF. In DNA form, the CDR3 reads TGTGCCAGCACGGCTGCGGGCGATACATATCAGCCCCAGCATTTT. The gene calls are TRBV28 and TRBJ1-5; D is uncertain. The CDR3 is 15 amino acids. Germline V CDR1 and CDR2: MDHEN, SYDVKM. V lost 7 bases and J lost 5, with 18 bases in between.

The V call is TRBV6-1, the J call TRBJ2-7, with a possible D match to TRBD1 (5 bases). Between the trimmed V and J ends, which lost 6 bases and 2 bases, there was a span of 14 bases. CDR3 length: 14 residues. CDR1 and CDR2 from the germline V gene are MNHNS and SASEGT. The CDR3 DNA follows: TGTGCCAGCAGCCCTCCGACAGCAACCTACGAGCAGTACTTC. Translated, it gives CASSPPTATYEQYF.

The chain uses TRBV28 and TRBJ2-3; 8 nucleotides agree with TRBD2. CDR1 MDHEN and CDR2 SYDVKM come from the germline V gene. The length of the CDR3 is 19 residues. The trim removed 5 bases at V and 1 base at J, leaving 17 bases unmatched. CDR3 region: CASSPMEGTGTSRTDTQYF. CDR3 bases: TGTGCCAGCAGTCCCATGGAGGGAACCGGGACTAGTCGCACAGATACGCAGTATTTT.

The chain combines TRBV5-6 with TRBJ1-5; D gene ambiguous. This CDR3 spans 15 amino acids. Germline V CDR1 and CDR2: SGHDT, YYEEEE. Trimming shortened V by 4 bases and J by 4 bases, and 15 bases separated the two germline ends. CDR3 in amino acids: CASSKTPMGNQPQHF. As DNA, the CDR3 is TGTGCCAGCAGCAAAACCCCCATGGGAAATCAGCCCCAGCATTTT.

The CDR3 nucleotides are TGTGCCAGCAGTTCCCCCTTGGAAGGGGAGAAACTGTTTTTT. This codes for CASSSPLEGEKLFF. This chain joins TRBV28 and TRBJ1-4; D is possibly TRBD1 (5 bases). Trimming took off 4 bases at V and 11 bases at J, with 17 bases between the two ends. This CDR3 has 14 amino acids. CDR1 and CDR2 from the germline V gene are MDHEN and SYDVKM.

The chain has TRBV5-1 and TRBJ1-1; weak D call: TRBD1 (5 bases). The germline V gene encodes CDR1 SGHRS and CDR2 YFSETQ. Trimming removed 4 bases at V and 3 bases at J, with 10 bases between. The CDR3 has 13 amino acids. CDR3 protein: CASSTQGYTEAFF. Written as DNA, the CDR3 is TGCGCCAGCAGCACGCAGGGTTACACTGAAGCTTTCTTT.

V gene TRBV5-1 combines with J gene TRBJ2-1; 7 nucleotides agree with TRBD2. This CDR3 is built from 15 residues. Germline V gives CDR1 SGHRS, CDR2 YFSETQ. V was pared by 0 bases and J by 6 bases, with 6 bases of the junction left unmatched. The CDR3 protein is CASSLVAGAFNEQFF. The CDR3 DNA reads as TGCGCCAGCAGCTTGGTGGCGGGAGCGTTCAATGAGCAGTTCTTC.

The gene calls are TRBV30 and TRBJ2-5; tentatively, D is TRBD2 (7 bases). The CDR3 runs to 15 residues. The V end lost 3 bases, the J end lost 2 bases, and 16 bases lay between the germline ends. CDR1 GTSNPN and CDR2 SVGIG come from the germline V gene (reference sequence). This chain's CDR3 is CAWSGARGRQETQYF. CDR3 sequence (DNA): TGTGCCTGGAGCGGAGCGCGGGGGCGTCAAGAGACCCAGTACTTC.

Only one count was recorded for this clone. Its ends do not fully match the called genes, so a read error is possible. This chain links TRBV19 with TRBJ2-1; no clear D. The CDR3 contains 16 residues. Germline V CDR1 and CDR2: LNHDA, SQIVND (reference sequence). The DNA for the CDR3 is TGTGCCAGTAGTTTAGACGCCAAAGGCTCCTACAATGAGCAGTTCTTC. Residues: CASSLDAKGSYNEQFF.

The CDR3 sequence is CASSLRIRAAGELFF. The DNA for the CDR3 is TGTGCCAGCAGCTTAAGGATAAGGGCGGCCGGGGAGCTGTTTTTT. V is TRBV7-9 and J is TRBJ2-2, with D unclear. V was cut by 2 bases and J by 6 bases, with 13 bases left in between. The CDR3 is 15 residues long. CDR1 is SEHNR, CDR2 FQNEAQ, per germline (reference sequence).

This chain links TRBV15 with TRBJ2-5, with no clear D. The germline V and J ends were trimmed by 5 bases and 9 bases, with 16 bases remaining between them. Per germline, CDR1 LNHNV and CDR2 YYDKDF (reference sequence). There are 13 residues in the CDR3. Here the CDR3 reads CATSDAQFRAQYF. As DNA, the CDR3 is TGTGCCACCAGCGACGCCCAATTTAGGGCCCAGTACTTC.

With respect to this clone: Other DNA sequences from this sample encode an identical CDR3 as well. This chain joins TRBV7-9 and TRBJ1-4; the D gene is possibly TRBD1 (5 bases). V lost 1 base to trimming and J lost 4 bases, with 7 bases between them. This CDR3 has 14 residues. The germline V gene has CDR1 SEHNR and CDR2 FQNEAQ (reference sequence). The CDR3 here is CASSLGQFNEKLFF. The CDR3 coding sequence is TGTGCCAGCAGCTTAGGACAGTTTAATGAAAAACTGTTTTTT.

The rearrangement links TRBV4-1 to TRBJ1-5; D perhaps matches TRBD1 (6 bases). The CDR3 sequence is 16 residues long. The germline V and J ends were trimmed by 0 bases and 5 bases, with 14 bases remaining between them. Germline CDR1 reads MGHRA; CDR2 reads YSYEKL. The CDR3 here is CASSQDLGGPYQPQHF. The CDR3 DNA follows: TGCGCCAGCAGCCAAGATCTAGGGGGACCTTATCAGCCCCAGCATTTT.

The chain has TRBV18 and TRBJ2-7; D remains unclear. V was shortened by 6 bases and J by 3 bases, with 9 bases between the two germline ends. CDR1 KGHSH and CDR2 LQKENI come from the germline V gene. This CDR3 is 12 amino acids long. For the CDR3, the DNA is TGTGCCAGCTCGTCTGGGATCTACGAGCAGTACTTC. Amino acids: CASSSGIYEQYF.

This chain connects TRBV7-9 to TRBJ1-4, with unresolved D. Trimming shortened V by 4 bases and J by 5 bases, and 8 bases separated the two germline ends. Germline loops: CDR1 SEHNR, CDR2 FQNEAQ (reference sequence). CDR3 length equals 13 residues. As DNA, the CDR3 is TGTGCCAGCAGCTATCTGTCGAATGAAAAACTGTTTTTT. Encoded protein: CASSYLSNEKLFF. Full variable domain (missing parts from reference TRBV7-9 and TRBJ1-4): DTGVSQNPRHKITKRGQNVTFRCDPISEHNRLYWYRQTLGQGPEFLTYFQNEAQLEKSRLLSDRFSAERPKGSFSTLEIQRTEQGDSAMYLCASSYLSNEKLFFGSGTQLSVL.

V gene TRBV5-1 combines with J gene TRBJ1-4, with a tentative D call TRBD1 (6 bases). The CDR3 contains 16 residues. V lost 5 bases, J lost 2 bases, and 16 bases lay in between. Germline loops: CDR1 SGHRS, CDR2 YFSETQ. The CDR3 loop is CASSRSNRATNEKLFF. CDR3 sequence (DNA): TGCGCCAGCAGTCGTTCAAACAGGGCCACTAATGAAAAACTGTTTTTT.

The gene calls are TRBV7-8 and TRBJ2-2; D might be TRBD1 (5 bases). The CDR3 contains 16 residues. The germline gives CDR1 SGHVS, CDR2 FQNEAQ. V was shortened by 2 bases and J by 7 bases, with 17 bases between the two germline ends. In DNA form, the CDR3 reads TGTGCCAGCAGCTTATCTCGGGCAGGGCGAGTCGGGGAGCTGTTTTTT. Translation: CASSLSRAGRVGELFF.

The DNA for the CDR3 is TGTGCCAGCAGCACACCAACGGCCATTTCTGCAACTAATGAAAAACTGTTTTTT. Amino acid sequence: CASSTPTAISATNEKLFF. The chain recombines TRBV7-2 with TRBJ1-4; no definite D call. This CDR3 comprises 18 residues. Deletions cut 5 bases from V and 0 bases from J, with 19 bases between. Germline CDR1 and CDR2: SGHTA and FQGNSA.